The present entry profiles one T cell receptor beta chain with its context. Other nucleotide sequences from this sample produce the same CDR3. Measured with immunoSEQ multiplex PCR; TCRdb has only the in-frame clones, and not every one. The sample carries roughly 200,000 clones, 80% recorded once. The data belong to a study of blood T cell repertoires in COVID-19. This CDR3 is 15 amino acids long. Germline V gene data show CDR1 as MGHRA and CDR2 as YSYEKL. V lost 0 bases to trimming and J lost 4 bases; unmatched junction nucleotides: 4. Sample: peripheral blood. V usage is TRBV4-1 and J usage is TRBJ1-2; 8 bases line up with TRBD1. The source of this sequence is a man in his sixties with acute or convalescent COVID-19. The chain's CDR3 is CASSQEGQAGYGYTF. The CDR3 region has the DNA TGCGCCAGCAGCCAAGAGGGACAGGCCGGCTATGGCTACACCTTC.